Each of the 5 T cell receptor beta chains below was sequenced from the same sample in a study of T cells in Graves' hyperthyroidism and ophthalmopathy. Regions amplified from RNA transcripts were the TCR beta CDR3 regions. TCR CDR3 underwent first-round RT-PCR with the HTBI primer set. TCRdb analysed the multiplex PCR reads with MiXCR anew, one entry per CDR3 protein. The table lists a few hundred thousand distinct CDR3 sequences, roughly 15% of them singletons. Material for sequencing was blood. All receptors derive from a woman aged 60 to 75 with Graves' ophthalmopathy.

This clonotype was detected a few times. The V call is TRBV6-1, the J call TRBJ1-5; 9 positions agree with TRBD1. The length of the CDR3 is 14 residues. The trim removed 5 bases at V and 5 bases at J, leaving 4 bases unmatched. The germline V gene has CDR1 MNHNS and CDR2 SASEGT. In DNA form, the CDR3 reads TGTGCCAGCAGTACAGGGGGCTCCCATCAGCCCCAGCATTTT. Its protein product is CASSTGGSHQPQHF.

The chain couples TRBV7-9 to TRBJ2-2; tentatively, D is TRBD2 (5 bases). The CDR3 length is 14 residues. Trimming removed 5 bases from V and 6 bases from J, with 13 bases in between. Looked up from germline, CDR1 is SEHNR and CDR2 is FQNEAQ (reference sequence). The CDR3 is CASSPPEGPGELFF. The DNA for the CDR3 is TGTGCCAGCAGCCCTCCCGAGGGCCCCGGGGAGCTGTTTTTT.

The table lists this clonotype with many counts. This sequence joins TRBV5-1 and TRBJ2-1, with D tentatively TRBD2 (5 bases). Trimming left V 0 bases short and J 7 bases short, with 11 bases between. Germline V gene sequence: CDR1 SGHRS, CDR2 YFSETQ. The CDR3 is 14 amino acids. CDR3 nucleotides: TGCGCCAGCAGCTTGGAAGGCGAGGGAAATGAGCAGTTCTTC. Its translation is CASSLEGEGNEQFF.

On this clonotype itself: One base away lies a much larger clone, so this may be a sequencing read error. The J gene is TRBJ2-2, the V gene TRBV19, with TRBD2 matching 9 bases. Unmatched junction bases numbered 5, after V lost 5 bases and J lost 1 base. Germline CDR1 and CDR2: LNHDA and SQIVND (reference sequence). The CDR3 is 16 residues long. CDR3 in amino acids: CASSFLAGRNTGELFF. CDR3 sequence (DNA): TGTGCCAGTAGTTTCCTAGCGGGAAGGAACACCGGGGAGCTGTTTTTT.

The table lists this clonotype with many counts. One junction end does not reproduce the germline sequence, and a read error may be involved. The DNA for the CDR3 is TGTGCCAGCAGCGAAGCCGGGACTACGGTTGAAGAGACCCAGTACTTC. This encodes CASSEAGTTVEETQYF. This chain connects TRBV2 to TRBJ2-5; 7 bases align to TRBD2. Germline-derived CDR1 and CDR2 are SNHLY and FYNNEI. The CDR3 sequence is 16 residues long.